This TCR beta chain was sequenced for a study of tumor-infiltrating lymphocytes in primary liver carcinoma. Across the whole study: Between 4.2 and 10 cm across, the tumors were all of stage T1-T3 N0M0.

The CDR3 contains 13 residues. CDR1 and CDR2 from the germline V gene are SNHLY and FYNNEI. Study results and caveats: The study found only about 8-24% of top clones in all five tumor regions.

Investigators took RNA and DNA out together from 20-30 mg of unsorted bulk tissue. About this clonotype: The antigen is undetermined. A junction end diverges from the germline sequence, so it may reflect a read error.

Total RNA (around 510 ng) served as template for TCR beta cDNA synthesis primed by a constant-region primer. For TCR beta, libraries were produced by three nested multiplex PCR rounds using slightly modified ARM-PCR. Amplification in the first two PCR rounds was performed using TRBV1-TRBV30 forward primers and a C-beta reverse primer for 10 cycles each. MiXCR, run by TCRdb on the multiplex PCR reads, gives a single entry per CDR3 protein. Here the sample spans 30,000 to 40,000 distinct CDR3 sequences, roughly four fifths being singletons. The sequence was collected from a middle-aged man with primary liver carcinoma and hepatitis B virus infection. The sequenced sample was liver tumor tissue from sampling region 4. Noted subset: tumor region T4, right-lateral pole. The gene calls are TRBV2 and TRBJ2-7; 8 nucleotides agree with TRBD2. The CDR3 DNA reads TGTGCCAACACCGGGGGACTAGGCTACGATCAGTACTTC. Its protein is CANTGGLGYDQYF.